This TCR beta chain comes out of a study of CXCR3-negative and CXCR3-positive naive CD8 T cells. Regarding the study as a whole: TRB CDR3s of CXCR3-positive naive cells were more hydrophobic than those of CXCR3-negative naive cells.

The length of the CDR3 is 15 residues. CDR1 and CDR2 from the germline V gene are SQVTM and ANQGSEA. Carrying UMI labels, the TRB cDNA libraries were prepared through 5' RACE. TCRdb reprocessed the 5' RACE reads; each CDR3 protein has one entry and no DNA is given. This listing includes about 150,000 distinct CDR3 sequences. Comment on this clonotype: Its antigen is as yet unknown.

Material: naive CXCR3+ CD8+ T cells from blood. Subset here: CD45RO-CCR7+CD27+CD95- naive CD8+ T cells expressing CXCR3 (TNR3+). This receptor was taken from a human donor in good health. Some clones in this sample may be carry-over from other donors' samples. The chain recombines TRBV29-1 with TRBJ2-1; as DNA is missing, the TRBD1 call by TCRdb cannot be tested. The CDR3 spells CSVTRPGQPDNEQFF.